The 8 T cell receptor beta chains below were found in one sample sequenced in a study of monozygotic twins with inflammatory bowel disease. TCRdb reanalyzed the 5' RACE reads and collapses them to one entry per CDR3 protein, without DNA. This repertoire includes around 370,000 distinct CDR3 sequences. The material sequenced was blood. The receptors come from a human donor with ulcerative colitis or Crohn's disease, or a healthy co-twin of an affected twin (not recorded which).

The V and J genes are TRBV7-2 and TRBJ1-6; the D call of TRBD1 rests on TCRdb alone, since no DNA is present to check it. The germline gives CDR1 SGHTA, CDR2 FQGNSA. This CDR3 is 16 amino acids long. CDR3 region: CASSLAQGASNSPLHF.

The chain combines TRBV24-1 with TRBJ2-1; the D call from TCRdb, TRBD2, cannot be confirmed without DNA. The germline CDR1 and CDR2 sequences are KGHDR and SFDVKD. The CDR3 length is 17 residues. The CDR3 reads CATSDSTSGGVYNEQFF.

This chain links TRBV6-1 with TRBJ1-4. CDR1 is MNHNS, CDR2 SASEGT, per germline. This CDR3 contains 16 residues. The CDR3 loop is CASNYKSRAAVEKLFF.

The rearrangement links TRBV7-2 to TRBJ2-5; TCRdb calls TRBD1, which cannot be checked without DNA. The CDR3 is 15 amino acids. Germline assignment: CDR1 SGHTA and CDR2 FQGNSA. The CDR3 protein is CASSGTGTPGETQYF.

The gene calls are TRBV29-1 and TRBJ2-7; TCRdb indicates TRBD1, and absent DNA this call remains unverified. Germline-derived CDR1 and CDR2 are SQVTM and ANQGSEA. CDR3 size: 12 residues. CDR3 sequence reads: CSVDGQGNEQYF.

The chain is built from TRBV24-1 and TRBJ2-2. The length of the CDR3 is 15 residues. Germline assignment: CDR1 KGHDR and CDR2 SFDVKD. The CDR3: CATSDSGANTGELFF.

The chain carries TRBV24-1 and TRBJ2-3; TCRdb outputs TRBD1, but without DNA this stays unchecked. The CDR3 contains 15 residues. Germline V gives CDR1 KGHDR, CDR2 SFDVKD. The CDR3 reads CATSDDRGPTDTQYF.

This chain connects TRBV7-6 to TRBJ2-1. The CDR3 loop spans 16 amino acids. The germline V gene has CDR1 SGHVS and CDR2 FNYEAQ. The CDR3: CASSLAGRASYNEQFF.